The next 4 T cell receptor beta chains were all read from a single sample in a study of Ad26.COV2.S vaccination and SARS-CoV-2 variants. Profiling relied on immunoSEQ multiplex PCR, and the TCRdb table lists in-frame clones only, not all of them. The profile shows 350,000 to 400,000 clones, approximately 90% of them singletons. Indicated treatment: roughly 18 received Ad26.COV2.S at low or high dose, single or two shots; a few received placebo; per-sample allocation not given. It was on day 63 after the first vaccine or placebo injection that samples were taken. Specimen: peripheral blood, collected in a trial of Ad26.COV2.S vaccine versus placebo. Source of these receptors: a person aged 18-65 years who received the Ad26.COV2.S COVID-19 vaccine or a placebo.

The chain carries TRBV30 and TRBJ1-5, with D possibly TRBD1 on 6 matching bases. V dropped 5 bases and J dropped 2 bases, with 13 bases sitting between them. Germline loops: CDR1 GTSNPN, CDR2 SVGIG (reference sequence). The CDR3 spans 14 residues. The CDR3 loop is CAWGRGSGNQPQHF. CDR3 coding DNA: TGTGCCTGGGGCAGGGGATCAGGCAATCAGCCCCAGCATTTT.

CDR3 DNA: TGTGCCAGCAGCCAAGATCGGATGACGGAGACCCAGTACTTC. It codes for CASSQDRMTETQYF. The chain couples TRBV3-1 (or the pseudogene TRBV3-2) to TRBJ2-5; D is unresolved. CDR3 length: 14 amino acids. V lost 0 bases and J lost 5, with 10 bases in between. Germline lookup yields CDR1 LGHDT and CDR2 YNNKEL (reference sequence).

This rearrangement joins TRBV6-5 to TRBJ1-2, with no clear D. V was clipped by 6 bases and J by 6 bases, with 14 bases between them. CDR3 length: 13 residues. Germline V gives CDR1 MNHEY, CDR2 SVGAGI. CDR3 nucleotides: TGTGCCAGCAGCTCTCAACGGGTACATGGCTACACCTTC. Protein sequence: CASSSQRVHGYTF.

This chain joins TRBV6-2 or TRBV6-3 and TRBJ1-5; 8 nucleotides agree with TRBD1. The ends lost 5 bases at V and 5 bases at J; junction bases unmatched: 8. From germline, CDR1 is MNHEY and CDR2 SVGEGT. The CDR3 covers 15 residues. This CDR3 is CASSKDREAYQPQHF. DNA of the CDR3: TGTGCCAGCAGTAAGGACAGGGAGGCTTATCAGCCCCAGCATTTT.